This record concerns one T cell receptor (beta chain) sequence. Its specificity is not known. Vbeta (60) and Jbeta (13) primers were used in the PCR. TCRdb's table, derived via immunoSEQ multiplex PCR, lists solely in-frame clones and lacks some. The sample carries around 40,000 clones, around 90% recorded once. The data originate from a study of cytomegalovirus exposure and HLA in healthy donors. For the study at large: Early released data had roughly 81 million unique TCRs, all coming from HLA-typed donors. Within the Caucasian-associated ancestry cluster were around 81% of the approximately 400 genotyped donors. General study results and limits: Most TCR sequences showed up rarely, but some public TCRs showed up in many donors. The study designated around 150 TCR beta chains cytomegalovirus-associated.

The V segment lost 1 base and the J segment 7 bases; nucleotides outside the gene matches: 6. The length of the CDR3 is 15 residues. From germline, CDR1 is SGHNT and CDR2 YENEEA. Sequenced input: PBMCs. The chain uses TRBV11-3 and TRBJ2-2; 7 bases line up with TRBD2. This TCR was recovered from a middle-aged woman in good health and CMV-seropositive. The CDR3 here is CASSLGGRGGGELFF. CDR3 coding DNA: TGTGCCAGCAGCTTAGGCGGGAGAGGCGGCGGGGAGCTGTTTTTT.